The T cell receptor (beta chain) under discussion was sequenced for a study of molecular identifiers for immune sequencing clone quantification. Broader study findings: Clones above 20 RNA copies contained over 97% of effector molecules but under 1% of naive ones.

Using its own MiXCR run on the PCR reads, TCRdb lists one record per CDR3 protein. The sample consists of about 500,000 distinct CDR3 sequences, about a fifth of them appearing once. This clonotype was counted many times. Its target is unknown. This CDR3 contains 16 residues. The V and J ends lost 2 bases and 7 bases respectively, with 18 bases between them. Germline CDR1 is LGHNA and CDR2 is YSLEER. CD8+CD4-CCR7+CD45RA+ sorting gave the naive CD8 T cells. Material for sequencing was naive CD8+ T cells from blood, with Jurkat cell RNA spiked in. Subset reported: FACS-sorted CD8+CD4-CCR7+CD45RA+ naive T cells. The chain couples TRBV4-3 to TRBJ2-1, with D perhaps matching TRBD1 (6 bases). The sequence came from a human donor in good health. Some libraries in this study had Jurkat cell RNA spiked in. Here the CDR3 DNA reads TGCGCCAGCAGCCAATTGGTACAGGGAACCGCGAATGAGCAGTTCTTC. Protein sequence: CASSQLVQGTANEQFF.